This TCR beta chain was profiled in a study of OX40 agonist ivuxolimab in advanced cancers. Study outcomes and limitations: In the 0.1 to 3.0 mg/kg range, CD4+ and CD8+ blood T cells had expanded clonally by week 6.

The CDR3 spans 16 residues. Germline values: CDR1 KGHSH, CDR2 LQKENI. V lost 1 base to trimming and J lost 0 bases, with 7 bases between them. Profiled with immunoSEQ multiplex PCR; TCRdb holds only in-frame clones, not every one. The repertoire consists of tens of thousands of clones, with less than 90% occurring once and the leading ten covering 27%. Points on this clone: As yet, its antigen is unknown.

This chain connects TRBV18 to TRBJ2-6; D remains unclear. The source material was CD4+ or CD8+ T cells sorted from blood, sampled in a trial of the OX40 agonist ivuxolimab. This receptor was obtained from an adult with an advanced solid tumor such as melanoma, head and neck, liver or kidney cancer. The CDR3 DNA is TGTGCCAGCTCACCACGCAGCGACTCTGGGGCCAACGTCCTGACTTTC. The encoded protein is CASSPRSDSGANVLTF.